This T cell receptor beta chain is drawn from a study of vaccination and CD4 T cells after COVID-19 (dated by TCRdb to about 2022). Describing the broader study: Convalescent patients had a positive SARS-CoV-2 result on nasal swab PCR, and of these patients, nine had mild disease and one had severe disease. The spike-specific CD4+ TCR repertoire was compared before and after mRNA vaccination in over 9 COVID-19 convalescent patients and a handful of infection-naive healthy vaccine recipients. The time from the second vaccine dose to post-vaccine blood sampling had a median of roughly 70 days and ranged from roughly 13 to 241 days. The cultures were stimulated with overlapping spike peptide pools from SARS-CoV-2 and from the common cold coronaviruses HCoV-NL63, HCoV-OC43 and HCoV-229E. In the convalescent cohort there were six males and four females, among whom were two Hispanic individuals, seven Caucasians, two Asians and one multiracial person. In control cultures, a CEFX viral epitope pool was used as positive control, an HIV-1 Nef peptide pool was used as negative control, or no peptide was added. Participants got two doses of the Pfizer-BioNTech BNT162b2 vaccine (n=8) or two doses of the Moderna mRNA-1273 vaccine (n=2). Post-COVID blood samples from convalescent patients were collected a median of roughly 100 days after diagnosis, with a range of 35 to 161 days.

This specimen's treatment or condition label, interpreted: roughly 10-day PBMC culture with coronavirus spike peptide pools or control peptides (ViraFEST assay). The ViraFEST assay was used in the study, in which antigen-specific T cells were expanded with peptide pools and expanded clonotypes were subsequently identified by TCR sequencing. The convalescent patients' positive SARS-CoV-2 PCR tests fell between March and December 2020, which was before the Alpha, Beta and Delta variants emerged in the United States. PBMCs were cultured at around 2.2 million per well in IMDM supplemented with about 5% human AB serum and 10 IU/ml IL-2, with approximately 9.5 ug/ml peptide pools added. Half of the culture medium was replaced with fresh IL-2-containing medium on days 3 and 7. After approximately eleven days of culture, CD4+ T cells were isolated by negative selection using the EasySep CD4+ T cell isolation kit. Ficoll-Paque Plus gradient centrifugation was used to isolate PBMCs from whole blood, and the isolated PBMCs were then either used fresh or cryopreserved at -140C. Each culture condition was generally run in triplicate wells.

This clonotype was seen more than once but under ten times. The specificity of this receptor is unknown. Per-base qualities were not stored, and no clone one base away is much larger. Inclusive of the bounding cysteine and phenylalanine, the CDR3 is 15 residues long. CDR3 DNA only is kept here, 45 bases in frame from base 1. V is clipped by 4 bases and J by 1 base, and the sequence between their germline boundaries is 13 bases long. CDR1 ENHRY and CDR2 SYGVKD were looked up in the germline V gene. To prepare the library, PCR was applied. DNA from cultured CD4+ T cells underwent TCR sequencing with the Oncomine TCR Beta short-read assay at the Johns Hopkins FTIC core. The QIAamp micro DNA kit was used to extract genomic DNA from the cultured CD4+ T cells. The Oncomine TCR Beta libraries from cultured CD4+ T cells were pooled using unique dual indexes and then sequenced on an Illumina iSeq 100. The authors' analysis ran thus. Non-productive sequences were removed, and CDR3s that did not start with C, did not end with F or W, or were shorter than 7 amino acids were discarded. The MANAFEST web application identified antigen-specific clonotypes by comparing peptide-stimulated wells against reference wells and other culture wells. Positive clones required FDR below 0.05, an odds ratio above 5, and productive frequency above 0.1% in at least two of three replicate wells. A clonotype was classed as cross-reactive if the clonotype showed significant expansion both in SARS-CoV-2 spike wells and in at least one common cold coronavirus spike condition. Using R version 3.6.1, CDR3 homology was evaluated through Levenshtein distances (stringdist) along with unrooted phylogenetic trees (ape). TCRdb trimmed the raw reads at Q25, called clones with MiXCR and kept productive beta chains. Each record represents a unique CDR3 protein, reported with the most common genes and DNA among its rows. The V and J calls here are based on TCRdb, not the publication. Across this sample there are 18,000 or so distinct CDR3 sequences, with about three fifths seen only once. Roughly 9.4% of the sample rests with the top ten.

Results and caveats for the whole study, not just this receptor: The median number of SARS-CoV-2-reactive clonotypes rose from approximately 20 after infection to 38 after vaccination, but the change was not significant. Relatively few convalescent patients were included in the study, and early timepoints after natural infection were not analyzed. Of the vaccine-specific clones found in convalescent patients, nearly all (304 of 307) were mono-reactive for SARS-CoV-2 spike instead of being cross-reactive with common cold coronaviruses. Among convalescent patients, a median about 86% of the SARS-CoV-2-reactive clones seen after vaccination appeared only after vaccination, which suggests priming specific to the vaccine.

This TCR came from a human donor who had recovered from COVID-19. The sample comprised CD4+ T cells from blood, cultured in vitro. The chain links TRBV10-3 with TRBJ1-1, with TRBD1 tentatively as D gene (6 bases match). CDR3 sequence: CAISVGGAGNTEAFF. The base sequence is TGTGCCATCAGTGTAGGGGGGGCCGGGAACACTGAAGCTTTCTTT.